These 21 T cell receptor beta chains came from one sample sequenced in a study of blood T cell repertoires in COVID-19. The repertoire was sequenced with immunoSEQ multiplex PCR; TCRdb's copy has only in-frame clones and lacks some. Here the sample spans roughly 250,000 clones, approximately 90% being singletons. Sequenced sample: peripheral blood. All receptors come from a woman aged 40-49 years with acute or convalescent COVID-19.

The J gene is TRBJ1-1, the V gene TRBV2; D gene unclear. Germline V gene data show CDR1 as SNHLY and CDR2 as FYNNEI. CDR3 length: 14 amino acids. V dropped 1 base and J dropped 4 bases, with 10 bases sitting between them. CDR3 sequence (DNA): TGTGCCAGCAGTGAAGGCCAGGCATCCACTGAAGCTTTCTTT. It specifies CASSEGQASTEAFF.

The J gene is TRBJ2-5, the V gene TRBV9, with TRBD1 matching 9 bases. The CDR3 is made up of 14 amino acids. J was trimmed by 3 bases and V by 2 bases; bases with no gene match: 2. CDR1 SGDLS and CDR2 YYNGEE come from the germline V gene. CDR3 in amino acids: CASSVGTGKETQYF. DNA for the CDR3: TGTGCCAGCAGCGTCGGGACAGGGAAAGAGACCCAGTACTTC. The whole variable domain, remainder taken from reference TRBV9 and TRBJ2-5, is DSGVTQTPKHLITATGQRVTLRCSPRSGDLSVYWYQQSLDQGLQFLIQYYNGEERAKGNILERFSAQQFPDLHSELNLSSLELGDSALYFCASSVGTGKETQYFGPGTRLLVL.

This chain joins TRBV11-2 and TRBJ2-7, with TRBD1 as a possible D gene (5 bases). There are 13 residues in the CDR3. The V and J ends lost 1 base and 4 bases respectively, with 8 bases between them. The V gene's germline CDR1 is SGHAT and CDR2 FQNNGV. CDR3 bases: TGTGCCAGCAGCTTAGGCGCAGGGTACGAGCAGTACGTC. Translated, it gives CASSLGAGYEQYV.

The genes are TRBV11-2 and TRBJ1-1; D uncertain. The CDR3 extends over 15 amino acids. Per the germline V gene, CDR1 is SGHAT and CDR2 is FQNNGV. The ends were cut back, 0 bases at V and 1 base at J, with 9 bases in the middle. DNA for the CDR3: TGTGCCAGCAGCTTAGAATACAGACCGAACACTGAAGCTTTCTTT. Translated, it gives CASSLEYRPNTEAFF.

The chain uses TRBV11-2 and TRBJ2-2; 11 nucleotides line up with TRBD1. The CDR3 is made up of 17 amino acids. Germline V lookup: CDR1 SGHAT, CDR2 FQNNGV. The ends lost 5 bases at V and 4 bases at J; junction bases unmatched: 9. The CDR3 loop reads CASSRSPGTGGTGELFF. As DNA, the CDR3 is TGTGCCAGCAGCCGAAGTCCCGGGACAGGGGGCACCGGGGAGCTGTTTTTT.

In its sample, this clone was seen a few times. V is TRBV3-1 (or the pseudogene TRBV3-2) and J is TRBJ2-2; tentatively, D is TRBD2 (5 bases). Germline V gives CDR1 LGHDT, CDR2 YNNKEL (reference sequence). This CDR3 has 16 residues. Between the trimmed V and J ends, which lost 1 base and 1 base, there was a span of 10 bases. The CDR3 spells CASSQVLGENTGELFF. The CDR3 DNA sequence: TGTGCCAGCAGCCAAGTACTAGGAGAGAACACCGGGGAGCTGTTTTTT.

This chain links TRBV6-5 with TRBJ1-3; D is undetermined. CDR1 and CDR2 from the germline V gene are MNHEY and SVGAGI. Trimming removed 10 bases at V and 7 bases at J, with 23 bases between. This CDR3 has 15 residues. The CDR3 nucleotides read TGTGCCACTATGGCAGGATCGCTGCTTTATAACACCATATATTTT. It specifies CATMAGSLLYNTIYF.

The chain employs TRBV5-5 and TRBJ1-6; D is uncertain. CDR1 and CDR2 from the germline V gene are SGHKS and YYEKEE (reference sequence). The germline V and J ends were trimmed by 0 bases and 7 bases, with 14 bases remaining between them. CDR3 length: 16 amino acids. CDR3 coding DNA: TGTGCCAGCAGCTTGGTTGCCCACCGAGGAAATTCACCCCTCCACTTT. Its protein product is CASSLVAHRGNSPLHF.

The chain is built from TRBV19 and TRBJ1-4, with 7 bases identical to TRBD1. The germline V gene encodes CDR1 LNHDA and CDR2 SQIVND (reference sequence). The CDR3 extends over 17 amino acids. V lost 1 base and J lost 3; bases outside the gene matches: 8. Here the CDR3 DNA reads TGTGCCAGTAGTATAGGGGGCAGGGGGAATGCTAATGAAAAACTGTTTTTT. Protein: CASSIGGRGNANEKLFF. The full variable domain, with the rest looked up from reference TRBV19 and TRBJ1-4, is DGGITQSPKYLFRKEGQNVTLSCEQNLNHDAMYWYRQDPGQGLRLIYYSQIVNDFQKGDIAEGYSVSREKKESFPLTVTSAQKNPTAFYLCASSIGGRGNANEKLFFGSGTQLSVL.

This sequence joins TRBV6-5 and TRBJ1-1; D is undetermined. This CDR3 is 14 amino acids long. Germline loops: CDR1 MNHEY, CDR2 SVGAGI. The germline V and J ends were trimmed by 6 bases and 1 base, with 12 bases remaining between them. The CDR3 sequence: CASSPPSGNTEAFF. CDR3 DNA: TGTGCCAGCAGCCCCCCCTCAGGGAACACTGAAGCTTTCTTT.

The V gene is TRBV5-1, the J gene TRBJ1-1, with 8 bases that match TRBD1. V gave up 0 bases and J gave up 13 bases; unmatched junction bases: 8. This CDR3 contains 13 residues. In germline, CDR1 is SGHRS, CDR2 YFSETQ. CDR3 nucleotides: TGCGCCAGCAGCTTGGAAGTGGGGACAGGTCTTTTCTTT. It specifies CASSLEVGTGLFF.

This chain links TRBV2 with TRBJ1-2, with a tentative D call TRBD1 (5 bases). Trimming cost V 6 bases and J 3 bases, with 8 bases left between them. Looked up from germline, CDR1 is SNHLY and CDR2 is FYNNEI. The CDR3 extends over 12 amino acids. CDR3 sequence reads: CASSDSYYGYTF. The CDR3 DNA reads TGTGCCAGCAGCGACAGCTACTATGGCTACACCTTC.

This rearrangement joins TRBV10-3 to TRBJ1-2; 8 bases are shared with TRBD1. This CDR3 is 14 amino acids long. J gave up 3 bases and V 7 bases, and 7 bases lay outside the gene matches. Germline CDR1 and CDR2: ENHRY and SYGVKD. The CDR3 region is CAIKPGGADYGYTF. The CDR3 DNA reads TGTGCCATCAAACCAGGGGGCGCGGACTATGGCTACACCTTC.

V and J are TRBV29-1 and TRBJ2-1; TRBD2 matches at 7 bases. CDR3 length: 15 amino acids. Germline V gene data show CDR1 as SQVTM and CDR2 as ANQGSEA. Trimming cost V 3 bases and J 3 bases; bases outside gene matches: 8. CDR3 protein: CSVDAGGGYYNEQFF. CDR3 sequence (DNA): TGCAGCGTTGATGCGGGCGGGGGTTACTACAATGAGCAGTTCTTC.

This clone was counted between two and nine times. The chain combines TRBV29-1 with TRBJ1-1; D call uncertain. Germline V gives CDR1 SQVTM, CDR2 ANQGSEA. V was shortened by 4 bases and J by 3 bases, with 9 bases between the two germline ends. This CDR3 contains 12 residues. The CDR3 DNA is TGCAGCGTTGGCCAGACTTACACTGAAGCTTTCTTT. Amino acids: CSVGQTYTEAFF.

CDR3 residues: CASSFTTSGGGQETQYF. The CDR3 coding sequence is TGTGCCAGCAGCTTCACGACTAGCGGGGGGGGACAAGAGACCCAGTACTTC. This chain connects TRBV11-2 to TRBJ2-5; 14 nucleotides line up with TRBD2. The CDR3 runs to 17 residues. Germline CDR1 reads SGHAT; CDR2 reads FQNNGV. V gave up 3 bases and J gave up 2 bases; unmatched junction bases: 5.

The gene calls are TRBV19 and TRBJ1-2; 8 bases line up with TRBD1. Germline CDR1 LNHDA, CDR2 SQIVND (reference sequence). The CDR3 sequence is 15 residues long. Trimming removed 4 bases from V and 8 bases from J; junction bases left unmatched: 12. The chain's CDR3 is CASSTSGGLRLGYTF. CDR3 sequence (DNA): TGTGCCAGTAGTACATCAGGGGGCCTTAGGTTGGGCTACACCTTC.

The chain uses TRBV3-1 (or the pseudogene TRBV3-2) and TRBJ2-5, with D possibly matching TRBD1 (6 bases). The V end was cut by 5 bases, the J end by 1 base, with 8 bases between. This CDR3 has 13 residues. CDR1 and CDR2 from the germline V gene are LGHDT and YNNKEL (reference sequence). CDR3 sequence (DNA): TGTGCCAGCAGCAGGACAGCCCAAGAGACCCAGTACTTC. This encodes CASSRTAQETQYF.

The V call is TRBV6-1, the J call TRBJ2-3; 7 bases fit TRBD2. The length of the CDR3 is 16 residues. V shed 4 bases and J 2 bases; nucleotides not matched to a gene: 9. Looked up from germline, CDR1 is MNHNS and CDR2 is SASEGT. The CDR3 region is CASSASRLADTDTQYF. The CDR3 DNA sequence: TGTGCCAGCAGTGCCAGTCGGCTAGCGGACACAGATACGCAGTATTTT.

The CDR3 sequence is CASSSRQGSYTF. CDR3 bases: TGTGCCAGCAGTTCGAGACAGGGAAGCTACACCTTC. V is TRBV6-6 and J is TRBJ1-2, with 7 bases lining up with TRBD1. V shed 4 bases, J shed 9 bases, and the junction held 5 bases outside the gene matches. The CDR3 contains 12 residues. Germline-derived CDR1 and CDR2 are MNHNY and SVGAGI (reference sequence).

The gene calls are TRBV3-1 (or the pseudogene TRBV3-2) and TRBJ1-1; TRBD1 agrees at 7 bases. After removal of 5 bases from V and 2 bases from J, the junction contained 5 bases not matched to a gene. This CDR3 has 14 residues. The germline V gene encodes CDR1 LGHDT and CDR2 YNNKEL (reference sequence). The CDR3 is CASSVGTVNTEAFF. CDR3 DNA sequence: TGTGCCAGCAGCGTCGGGACAGTTAACACTGAAGCTTTCTTT.